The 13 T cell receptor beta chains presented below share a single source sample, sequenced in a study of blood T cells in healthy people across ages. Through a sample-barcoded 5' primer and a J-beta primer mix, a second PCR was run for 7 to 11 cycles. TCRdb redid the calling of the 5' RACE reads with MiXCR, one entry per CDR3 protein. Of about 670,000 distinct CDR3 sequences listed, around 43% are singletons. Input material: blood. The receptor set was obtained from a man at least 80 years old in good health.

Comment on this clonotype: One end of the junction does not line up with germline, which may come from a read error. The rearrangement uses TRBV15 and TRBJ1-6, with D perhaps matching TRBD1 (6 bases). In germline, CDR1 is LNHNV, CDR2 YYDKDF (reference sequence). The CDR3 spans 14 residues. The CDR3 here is CATSISGANLPLHF. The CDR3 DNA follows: TGTGCCACCAGCATATCGGGGGCGAATTTACCCCTCCACTTT.

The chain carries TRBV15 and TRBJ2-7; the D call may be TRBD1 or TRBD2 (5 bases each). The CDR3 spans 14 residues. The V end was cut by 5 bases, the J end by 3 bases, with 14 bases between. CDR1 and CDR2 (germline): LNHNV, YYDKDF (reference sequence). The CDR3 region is CATSGLGGYYEQYF. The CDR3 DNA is TGTGCCACCAGCGGCCTTGGGGGTTACTACGAGCAGTACTTC.

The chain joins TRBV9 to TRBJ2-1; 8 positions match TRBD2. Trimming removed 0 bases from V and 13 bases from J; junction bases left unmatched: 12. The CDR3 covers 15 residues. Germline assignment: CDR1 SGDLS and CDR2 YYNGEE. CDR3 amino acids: CASSVGRAGVETQFF. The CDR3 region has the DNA TGTGCCAGCAGCGTAGGACGAGCGGGAGTAGAGACCCAGTTCTTC.

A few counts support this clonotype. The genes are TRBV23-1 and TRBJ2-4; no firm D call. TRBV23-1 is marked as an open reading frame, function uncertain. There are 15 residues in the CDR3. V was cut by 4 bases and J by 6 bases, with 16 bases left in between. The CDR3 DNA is TGCGCCAGCAGTCTTGAGGAGAATCTAGGAAACATTCAGTACTTC. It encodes CASSLEENLGNIQYF.

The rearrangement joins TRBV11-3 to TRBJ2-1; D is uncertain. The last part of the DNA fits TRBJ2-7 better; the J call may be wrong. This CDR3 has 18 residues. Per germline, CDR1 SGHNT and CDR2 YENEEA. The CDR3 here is CASSLRPRAGSSYNEQYF. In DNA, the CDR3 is TGTGCCAGCAGCTTACGTCCCAGAGCCGGAAGCTCCTACAATGAGCAGTACTTC.

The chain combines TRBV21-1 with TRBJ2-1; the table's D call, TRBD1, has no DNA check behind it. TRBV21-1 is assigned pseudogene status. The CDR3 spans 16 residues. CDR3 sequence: CASSKDGGARYNEQFF. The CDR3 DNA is TGTGCCAGCAGCAAAGACGGGGGGGCGCGGTACAATGAGCAGTTCTTC.

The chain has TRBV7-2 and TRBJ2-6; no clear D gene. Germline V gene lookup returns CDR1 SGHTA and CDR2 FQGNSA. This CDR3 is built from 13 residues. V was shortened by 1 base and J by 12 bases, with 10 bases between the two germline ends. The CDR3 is CASSLDLWSVLTF. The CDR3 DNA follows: TGTGCCAGCAGCTTAGATTTATGGAGCGTCCTGACTTTC.

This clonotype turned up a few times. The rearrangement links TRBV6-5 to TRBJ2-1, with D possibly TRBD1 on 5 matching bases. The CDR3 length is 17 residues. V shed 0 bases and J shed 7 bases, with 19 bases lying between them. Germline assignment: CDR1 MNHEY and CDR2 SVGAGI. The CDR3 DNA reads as TGTGCCAGCAGTTACTCGGGGTGGAACATTAAGGGGAATGAGCAGTTCTTC. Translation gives CASSYSGWNIKGNEQFF.

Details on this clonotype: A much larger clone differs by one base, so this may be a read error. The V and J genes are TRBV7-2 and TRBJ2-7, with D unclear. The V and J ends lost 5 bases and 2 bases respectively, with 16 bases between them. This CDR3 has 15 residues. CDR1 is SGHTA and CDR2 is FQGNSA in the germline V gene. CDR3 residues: CASSPSPSAPYEQYF. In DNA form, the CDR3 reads TGTGCCAGCAGCCCCAGCCCGAGCGCTCCCTACGAGCAGTACTTC.

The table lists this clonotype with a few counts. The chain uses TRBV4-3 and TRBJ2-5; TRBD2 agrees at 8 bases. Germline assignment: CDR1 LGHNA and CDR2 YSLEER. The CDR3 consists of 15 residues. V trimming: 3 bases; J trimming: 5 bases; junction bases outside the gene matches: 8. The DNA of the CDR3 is TGCGCCAGCAGCCATGACCGGACTAGCTGGGAGACCCAGTACTTC. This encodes CASSHDRTSWETQYF.

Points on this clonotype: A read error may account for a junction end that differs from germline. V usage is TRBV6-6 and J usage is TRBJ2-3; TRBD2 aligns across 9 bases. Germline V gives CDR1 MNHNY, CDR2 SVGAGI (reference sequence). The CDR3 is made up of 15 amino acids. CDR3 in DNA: TGTGCCAGCATCGGTTTTAGCGGGAGCAAAGATACGCAGTATTTT. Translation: CASIGFSGSKDTQYF.

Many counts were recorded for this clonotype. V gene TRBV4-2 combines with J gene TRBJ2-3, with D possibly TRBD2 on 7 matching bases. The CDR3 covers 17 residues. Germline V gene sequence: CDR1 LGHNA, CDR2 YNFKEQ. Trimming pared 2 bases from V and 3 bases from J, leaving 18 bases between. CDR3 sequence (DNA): TGTGCCAGCAGCCAACAGACTAGCCTAGGGGGGACAGATACGCAGTATTTT. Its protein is CASSQQTSLGGTDTQYF.

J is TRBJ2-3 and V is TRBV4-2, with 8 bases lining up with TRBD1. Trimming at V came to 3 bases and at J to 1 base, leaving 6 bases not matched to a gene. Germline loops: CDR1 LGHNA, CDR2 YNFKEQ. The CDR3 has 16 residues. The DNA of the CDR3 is TGTGCCAGCAGCCACTCGACAGGGGCGGGCACAGATACGCAGTATTTT. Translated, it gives CASSHSTGAGTDTQYF.